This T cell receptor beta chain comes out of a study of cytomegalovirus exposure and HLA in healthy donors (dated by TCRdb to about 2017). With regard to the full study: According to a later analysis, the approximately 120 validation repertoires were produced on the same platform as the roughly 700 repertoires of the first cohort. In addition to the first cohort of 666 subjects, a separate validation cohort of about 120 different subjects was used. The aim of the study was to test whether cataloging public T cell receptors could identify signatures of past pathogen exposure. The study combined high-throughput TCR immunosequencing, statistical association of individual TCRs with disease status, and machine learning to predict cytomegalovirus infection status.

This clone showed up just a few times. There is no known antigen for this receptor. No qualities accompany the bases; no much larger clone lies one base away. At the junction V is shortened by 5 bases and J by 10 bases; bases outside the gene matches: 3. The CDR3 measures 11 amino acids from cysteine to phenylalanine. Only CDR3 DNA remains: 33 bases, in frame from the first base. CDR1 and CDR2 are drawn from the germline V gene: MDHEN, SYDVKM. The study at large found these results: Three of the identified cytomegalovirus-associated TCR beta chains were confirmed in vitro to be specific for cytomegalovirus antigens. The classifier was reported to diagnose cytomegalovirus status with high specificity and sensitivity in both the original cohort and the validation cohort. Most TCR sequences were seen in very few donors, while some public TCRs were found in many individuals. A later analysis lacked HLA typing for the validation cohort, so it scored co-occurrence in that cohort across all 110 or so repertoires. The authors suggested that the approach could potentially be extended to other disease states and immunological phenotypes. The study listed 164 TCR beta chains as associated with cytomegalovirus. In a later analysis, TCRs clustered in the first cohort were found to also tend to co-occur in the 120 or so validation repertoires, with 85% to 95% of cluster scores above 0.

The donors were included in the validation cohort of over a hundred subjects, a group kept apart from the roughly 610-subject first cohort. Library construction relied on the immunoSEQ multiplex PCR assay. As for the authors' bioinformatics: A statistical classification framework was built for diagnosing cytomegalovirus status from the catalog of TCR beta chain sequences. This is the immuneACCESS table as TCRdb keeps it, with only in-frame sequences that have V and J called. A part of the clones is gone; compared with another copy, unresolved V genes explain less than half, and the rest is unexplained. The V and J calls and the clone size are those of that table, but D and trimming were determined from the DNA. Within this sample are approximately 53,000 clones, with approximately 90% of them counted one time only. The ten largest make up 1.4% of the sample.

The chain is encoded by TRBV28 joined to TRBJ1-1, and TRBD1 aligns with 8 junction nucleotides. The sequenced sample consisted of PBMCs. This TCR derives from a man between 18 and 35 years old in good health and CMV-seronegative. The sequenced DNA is TGTGCCAGCAGTCCCGACAGGGGAGCTTTCTTT. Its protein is CASSPDRGAFF.